These 25 T cell receptor beta chains originate from one sample sequenced in a study of cytomegalovirus exposure and HLA in healthy donors. Primers included in the PCR were 60 Vbeta and 13 Jbeta primers. TCRdb keeps only in-frame clones here, not all; method: immunoSEQ multiplex PCR. The sample lists under 200,000 clones, over 60% seen once, with about 2.3% in the top ten. Input material: PBMCs. Every receptor here comes from a woman aged 50 to 60 in good health and CMV-seronegative.

V usage is TRBV19 and J usage is TRBJ1-1; no clear D. Trimming cost V 3 bases and J 0 bases, with 11 bases left between them. CDR1 LNHDA and CDR2 SQIVND come from the germline V gene (reference sequence). This CDR3 is built from 15 residues. This CDR3 is CASSITAGMNTEAFF. The DNA of the CDR3 is TGTGCCAGTAGTATTACCGCGGGCATGAACACTGAAGCTTTCTTT.

The rearrangement uses TRBV28 and TRBJ2-3; D uncertain. Trimming shortened V by 8 bases and J by 8 bases, and 14 bases separated the two germline ends. Germline loops: CDR1 MDHEN, CDR2 SYDVKM. The CDR3 runs 12 residues. This chain's CDR3 is CASRAAHGTQYF. The DNA of the CDR3 is TGTGCCAGCCGCGCTGCGCACGGTACGCAGTATTTT.

This clone has a single count. The chain joins TRBV5-1 to TRBJ1-5; D call uncertain. The CDR3 sequence is 15 residues long. The germline gives CDR1 SGHRS, CDR2 YFSETQ. V lost 0 bases and J 2 bases, leaving 9 bases between the germline ends. The DNA of the CDR3 is TGCGCCAGCAGCTTGGGGACTACAGGCAATCAGCCCCAGCATTTT. Its translation is CASSLGTTGNQPQHF.

CDR3 coding DNA: TGTGCCAGCAGACGGACAGGTAGAGGTTCACCCCTCCACTTT. It translates to CASRRTGRGSPLHF. This chain joins TRBV28 and TRBJ1-6, with 7 nucleotides matching TRBD1. After removal of 6 bases from V and 9 bases from J, the junction contained 8 bases not matched to a gene. The CDR3 length is 14 residues. From germline, CDR1 is MDHEN and CDR2 SYDVKM.

The CDR3 loop reads CASSEKGTGGNTIYF. CDR3 nucleotides: TGTGCCAGCAGTGAAAAGGGCACGGGGGGAAACACCATATATTTT. The chain carries TRBV6-1 and TRBJ1-3; D not certain. The germline V gene encodes CDR1 MNHNS and CDR2 SASEGT. CDR3 length: 15 amino acids. V lost 2 bases to trimming and J lost 4 bases, with 12 bases between them.

The rearrangement uses TRBV15 and TRBJ2-1; D gene uncertain. CDR1 and CDR2 (germline): LNHNV, YYDKDF (reference sequence). This CDR3 contains 15 residues. The V end was cut by 0 bases, the J end by 0 bases, with 6 bases between. DNA for the CDR3: TGTGCCACCAGCAGAGAGAAGAGCTCCTACAATGAGCAGTTCTTC. Its protein product is CATSREKSSYNEQFF.

This rearrangement joins TRBV28 to TRBJ2-7; unclear D gene. V was pared by 3 bases and J by 4 bases, with 4 bases between. Germline values: CDR1 MDHEN, CDR2 SYDVKM. CDR3 length: 11 amino acids. The CDR3 bases are TGTGCCAGCAGTTTTACTTACGAGCAGTACTTC. Its protein is CASSFTYEQYF.

Here the CDR3 DNA reads TGTGCCAGCAGAGCCCTCCCCTATGGCTACACCTTC. It yields the protein CASRALPYGYTF. The chain uses TRBV28 and TRBJ1-2; no clear D gene. CDR1 is MDHEN and CDR2 is SYDVKM in the germline V gene. This CDR3 contains 12 residues. Between the trimmed V and J ends, which lost 6 bases and 4 bases, there was a span of 9 bases.

About this clone: One junction end disagrees with the germline gene, perhaps due to a read error. V is TRBV7-7 and J is TRBJ2-3, with D maybe TRBD1 (6 bases). Germline-derived CDR1 and CDR2 are SSHAT and FNYEAQ (reference sequence). There are 15 residues in the CDR3. This CDR3 is CASSLGAGAADTQYF. The CDR3 nucleotides read TGTGCTAGCAGCTTAGGGGCAGGGGCAGCAGATACGCAGTATTTT. Supplemented by reference TRBV7-7 and TRBJ2-3, the full variable domain reads GAGVSQSPRYKVTKRGQDVTLRCDPISSHATLYWYQQALGQGPEFLTYFNYEAQPDKSGLPSDRFSAERPEGSISTLTIQRTEQRDSAMYRCASSLGAGAADTQYFGPGTRLTVL.

The chain has TRBV19 and TRBJ2-5, with D hard to call. The J call is in doubt because the DNA end fits TRBJ2-7 better. In germline, CDR1 is LNHDA, CDR2 SQIVND (reference sequence). This CDR3 is built from 12 residues. CDR3 sequence: CASSSPSYEQYF. The CDR3 nucleotides read TGTGCCAGTAGTTCGCCTTCTTACGAGCAGTACTTC.

The chain combines TRBV10-2 with TRBJ2-5; 7 bases fit TRBD2. V dropped 3 bases and J dropped 2; count of bases not matched to a gene: 6. Germline V lookup: CDR1 WSHSY, CDR2 SAAADI. The length of the CDR3 is 15 residues. CDR3 bases: TGCGCCAGCAGTGACTCCCGAGCGGGACAAGAGACCCAGTACTTC. It specifies CASSDSRAGQETQYF.

This clone was seen more than once but under ten times. The chain recombines TRBV7-9 with TRBJ2-7; the D is unclear. The CDR3 spans 14 residues. Germline-derived CDR1 and CDR2 are SEHNR and FQNEAQ (reference sequence). V lost 1 base and J 3 bases, leaving 10 bases between the germline ends. The CDR3 sequence: CASSLGLSFYEQYF. CDR3 coding DNA: TGTGCCAGCAGCTTAGGACTTAGTTTCTACGAGCAGTACTTC.

The CDR3 loop is CASSLAGTGHAGELFF. The CDR3 region has the DNA TGCGCCAGCAGCTTGGCCGGGACAGGGCATGCCGGGGAGCTGTTTTTT. The chain employs TRBV5-1 and TRBJ2-2; 9 positions agree with TRBD1. V lost 0 bases and J lost 6; bases outside the gene matches: 6. CDR1 is SGHRS and CDR2 is YFSETQ in the germline V gene. CDR3 length: 16 amino acids.

The gene calls are TRBV7-9 and TRBJ1-1; 8 bases are shared with TRBD1. The V gene end was trimmed by 0 bases and the J gene end by 6 bases; junction bases not matched to a gene: 3. The CDR3 sequence is 14 residues long. Germline assignment: CDR1 SEHNR and CDR2 FQNEAQ (reference sequence). The CDR3 is CASSLAGTGAEAFF. The DNA of the CDR3 is TGTGCCAGCAGCTTAGCGGGGACAGGCGCTGAAGCTTTCTTT.

The rearrangement uses TRBV2 and TRBJ1-4; TRBD1 agrees at 10 bases. This CDR3 is 15 amino acids long. Trimming at V came to 6 bases and at J to 7 bases, leaving 8 bases not matched to a gene. Germline CDR1 SNHLY, CDR2 FYNNEI. CDR3 nucleotide sequence: TGTGCCAGCAGAGGACAGGGGGTCGGGGTTGAAAAACTGTTTTTT. It is translated as CASRGQGVGVEKLFF.

In nucleotides, the CDR3 is TGTGCCAGCCAAGGGGCAGAAACCTCTGGCTACACCTTC. It codes for CASQGAETSGYTF. V and J are TRBV2 and TRBJ1-2, with D tentatively TRBD1 (5 bases). The V and J ends lost 8 bases and 7 bases respectively, with 17 bases between them. Germline V gene sequence: CDR1 SNHLY, CDR2 FYNNEI. The CDR3 spans 13 residues.

The rearrangement links TRBV7-9 to TRBJ2-2; 14 bases are a match to TRBD2. The CDR3 sequence is 16 residues long. The V gene's germline CDR1 is SEHNR and CDR2 FQNEAQ (reference sequence). J was trimmed by 7 bases and V by 5 bases; bases with no gene match: 6. CDR3 coding DNA: TGTGCCAGCAGCGCTGGGACTAGCGGGGGTGACGGGGAGCTGTTTTTT. Its translation is CASSAGTSGGDGELFF.

This rearrangement joins TRBV7-2 to TRBJ1-3; D unclear. The germline V and J ends were trimmed by 4 bases and 0 bases, with 19 bases remaining between them. Germline V gene data show CDR1 as SGHTA and CDR2 as FQGNSA. This CDR3 is 18 amino acids long. In DNA, the CDR3 is TGTGCCAGCAGCTCGGTGGGCGGGAAGGGCCACTCTGGAAACACCATATATTTT. It codes for CASSSVGGKGHSGNTIYF.

The rearrangement uses TRBV28 and TRBJ1-1; 10 nucleotides agree with TRBD1. The CDR3 extends over 16 amino acids. CDR1 is MDHEN, CDR2 SYDVKM, per germline. V lost 4 bases, J lost 4 bases, and 9 bases stayed unmatched. CDR3 in amino acids: CASSSIAGTGATEAFF. CDR3 sequence (DNA): TGTGCCAGCAGTTCAATAGCCGGGACAGGGGCCACTGAAGCTTTCTTT.

The chain couples TRBV7-6 to TRBJ2-7, with 8 bases fitting TRBD2. Per the germline V gene, CDR1 is SGHVS and CDR2 is FNYEAQ. J lost 3 bases, V lost 5 bases, and 9 bases had no gene match. The CDR3 spans 15 residues. The CDR3 region has the DNA TGTGCCAGCAGCCTCGGAGCGGGAGAGGTCTACGAGCAGTACTTC. This codes for CASSLGAGEVYEQYF.

A word on this clone: An end of the junction does not agree with germline; a read error may underlie this. V and J are TRBV7-9 and TRBJ2-3; D is uncertain. Germline CDR1 is SEHNR and CDR2 is FQNEAQ (reference sequence). The CDR3 is 13 residues long. DNA of the CDR3: TGTTCCAGCAGCTTAGCCGCGGAAGATACGCAGTATTTT. Protein product: CSSSLAAEDTQYF.

The gene calls are TRBV18 and TRBJ1-1; 7 bases map to TRBD1. This CDR3 contains 17 residues. V dropped 3 bases and J dropped 2; count of bases not matched to a gene: 12. From germline, CDR1 is KGHSH and CDR2 LQKENI. This CDR3 is CASSPLGQAYGNTEAFF. CDR3 nucleotide sequence: TGTGCCAGCTCACCTCTCGGACAGGCGTACGGAAACACTGAAGCTTTCTTT.

The chain combines TRBV27 with TRBJ1-6, with a weak D call TRBD1 (6 bases). Germline values: CDR1 MNHEY, CDR2 SMNVEV (reference sequence). Trimming pared 6 bases from V and 7 bases from J, leaving 7 bases between. The CDR3 has 12 amino acids. This CDR3 reads CASSDRNSPLHF. DNA of the CDR3: TGTGCCAGCAGCGACAGGAATTCACCCCTCCACTTT.

The chain uses TRBV4-3 and TRBJ2-1; 9 nucleotides match TRBD2. CDR1 is LGHNA, CDR2 YSLEER, per germline. After removal of 4 bases from V and 6 bases from J, the junction contained 13 bases not matched to a gene. The CDR3 spans 17 residues. In nucleotides, the CDR3 is TGCGCCAGCAGCCCGGTGGGCTTAGCGGGAGTAGGCAATGAGCAGTTCTTC. It yields the protein CASSPVGLAGVGNEQFF.

This clone was counted once. V is TRBV28 and J is TRBJ2-1, with D unresolved. CDR1 is MDHEN, CDR2 SYDVKM, per germline. V shed 5 bases and J shed 4 bases, with 9 bases lying between them. The CDR3 is 13 residues long. CDR3 in amino acids: CASSQRLYNEQFF. In DNA, the CDR3 is TGTGCCAGCAGTCAAAGACTGTACAATGAGCAGTTCTTC.